The clone carrying this T cell receptor (beta chain) was counted a few times. Its antigen is unknown. The entry originates in a study of human T cells and chemical hapten exposure. Study-wide background: Skin of the upper inner arm, about 2 cm by about 2 cm, received 2% DPC for sensitization. Alopecia areata, totalis or universalis affected patients who were mostly female.

In TCRdb, the RACE reads were re-called with MiXCR into one record per CDR3 protein. The sample has hundreds of thousands of distinct CDR3 sequences, about 6% seen once. Time point described: patch test 2, 6 weeks after DPC sensitization. This sample's treatment: therapeutic diphenylcyclopropenone sensitization with weekly scalp DPC. V dropped 5 bases and J dropped 2 bases, with 16 bases sitting between them. Germline V CDR1 and CDR2: MGHDK, SYGVNS. This CDR3 region has 17 residues. General study points: PT1 expanded TCR numbers rose with patch test score.

This chain joins TRBV25-1 and TRBJ2-6; weak D call: TRBD1 (5 bases). This TCR came from a woman aged 18-35 years with alopecia areata. Some clones in this sample may be carry-over from other donors' samples. The sequencing here drew on whole blood, taken in connection with sensitization to the hapten diphenylcyclopropenone (DPC). The CDR3 region has the DNA TGTGCCAGCAGTAGGGGCACGGCGACGACTGGGGCCAACGTCCTGACTTTC. It specifies CASSRGTATTGANVLTF.